The TCR beta chain under discussion was sequenced for a study of blood T cells in healthy people across ages. PCR was performed a second time for roughly 7 to 11 cycles using a sample-barcoded 5' primer and a J-beta primer mix. Using its own MiXCR run on the 5' RACE reads, TCRdb lists one record per CDR3 protein. The sample gives approximately 730,000 distinct CDR3 sequences, 35% to 45% of which show up once; 20% to 25% is in the top ten. This CDR3 has 14 residues. CDR1 and CDR2 from the germline V gene are SQVTM and ANQGSEA. Points on this clonotype: This may be a read error, as it is one base from a much larger clone.

The clonotype was recovered from a woman in her fifties or sixties in good health. The gene calls are TRBV29-1 and TRBJ2-5, with D possibly called TRBD1 or TRBD2 (5 bases each). The sequencing sample was made of blood. The CDR3 loop reads CSVVLHGTQATQYF. In DNA, the CDR3 is TGCAGCGTTGTACTCCACGGGACCCAAGCGACCCAGTACTTC.